This TCR beta chain was captured by sequencing in a study of OX40 agonist ivuxolimab in advanced cancers. Trimming removed 5 bases from V and 8 bases from J, with 10 bases in between. This CDR3 region has 12 residues. The germline gives CDR1 MNHEY, CDR2 SMNVEV (reference sequence). Using immunoSEQ multiplex PCR, the repertoire was profiled, and TCRdb retains in-frame clones only, with some absent. The sample has some 20,000 clones; 80% to 90% are singletons. The chain has TRBV27 and TRBJ2-1; possibly TRBD1 for D (5 bases). Sequencing used CD4+ or CD8+ T cells sorted from blood, obtained in a trial of the OX40 agonist ivuxolimab. This clonotype was sampled from an adult with an advanced solid tumor such as melanoma, head and neck, liver or kidney cancer. CDR3 sequence (DNA): TGTGCCAGCAGTCTCATAGGGGATGAGCAGTTCTTC. Encoded protein: CASSLIGDEQFF.